These 15 T cell receptor beta chains were sequenced from one sample in a study of T cells after yellow fever vaccination. TCRdb re-analysed the 5' RACE reads in MiXCR, keeping a single row per CDR3 protein. This table has approximately 250,000 distinct CDR3 sequences, about 7% appearing once. The starting material was CD4+ T cells sorted from PBMCs, obtained on the day of the yellow fever booster vaccination. The receptors shown here come from a man between 25 and 39 years old who received the YFV17D yellow fever vaccine.

This clonotype was picked up many times. V usage is TRBV19 and J usage is TRBJ2-5; TRBD2 matches at 8 bases. The CDR3 extends over 16 amino acids. Unmatched junction bases numbered 19, after V lost 10 bases and J lost 6 bases. CDR1 is LNHDA and CDR2 is SQIVND in the germline V gene (reference sequence). The CDR3 DNA reads TGTGCCACTAGCGGAGGGAGCGGGAGTGGTCGGAAGACCCAGTACTTC. It codes for CATSGGSGSGRKTQYF.

In regard to this clonotype: A much larger clone lies a single base off, so this may be a read error. This sequence joins TRBV7-9 and TRBJ2-7; the D gene is possibly TRBD2 (6 bases). V dropped 6 bases and J dropped 5 bases, with 20 bases sitting between them. Germline V gene lookup returns CDR1 SEHNR and CDR2 FQNEAQ (reference sequence). The CDR3 has 15 residues. CDR3 protein: CASSRPGARRDEQYF. CDR3 in DNA: TGTGCCAGCAGTCGTCCTGGGGCAAGGAGGGACGAGCAGTACTTC. Using reference TRBV7-9 and TRBJ2-7 for the parts outside the CDR3, the full variable domain is DTGVSQNPRHKITKRGQNVTFRCDPISEHNRLYWYRQTLGQGPEFLTYFQNEAQLEKSRLLSDRFSAERPKGSFSTLEIQRTEQGDSAMYLCASSRPGARRDEQYFGPGTRLTVT.

The genes are TRBV6-5 and TRBJ2-7; D gene ambiguous. The germline V gene encodes CDR1 MNHEY and CDR2 SVGAGI. The CDR3 spans 12 residues. V lost 5 bases and J 11 bases, leaving 16 bases between the germline ends. The CDR3 coding sequence is TGTGCCAGCAGTCCCGACATCACCAAGGAGTACTTC. Protein product: CASSPDITKEYF.

This clonotype was seen a few times. This chain joins TRBV7-9 and TRBJ2-4, with D tentatively TRBD1 (6 bases). Trimming shortened V by 6 bases and J by 0 bases, and 12 bases separated the two germline ends. CDR3 length equals 15 residues. Germline CDR1 is SEHNR and CDR2 is FQNEAQ (reference sequence). This chain's CDR3 is CASSPGQSAKNIQYF. For the CDR3, the DNA is TGTGCCAGCAGTCCAGGACAGTCAGCCAAAAACATTCAGTACTTC.

The chain combines TRBV19 with TRBJ2-1, with 9 bases aligning to TRBD1. The CDR3 has 15 residues. Germline V gene data show CDR1 as LNHDA and CDR2 as SQIVND (reference sequence). V shed 6 bases and J 1 base; nucleotides not matched to a gene: 4. The CDR3 coding sequence is TGTGCCAGTAGAGGACAGGGGACATCCTACAATGAGCAGTTCTTC. As protein: CASRGQGTSYNEQFF. The full variable domain, its missing parts supplied by reference TRBV19 and TRBJ2-1, is DGGITQSPKYLFRKEGQNVTLSCEQNLNHDAMYWYRQDPGQGLRLIYYSQIVNDFQKGDIAEGYSVSREKKESFPLTVTSAQKNPTAFYLCASRGQGTSYNEQFFGPGTRLTVL.

The CDR3 DNA follows: TGTGCCAGCAGCCCCCGATCTGGGACACAGAACACTGAAGCTTTCTTT. Encoded protein: CASSPRSGTQNTEAFF. The chain links TRBV3-1 to TRBJ1-1; possible D gene TRBD1, 6 bases. The CDR3 consists of 16 residues. Germline lookup yields CDR1 LGHDT and CDR2 YNNKEL (reference sequence). V shed 4 bases and J shed 1 base, with 16 bases lying between them.

This clonotype was seen ten or more times. V and J are TRBV5-6 and TRBJ2-3, with 10 bases fitting TRBD2. Trimming removed 0 bases from V and 2 bases from J; junction bases left unmatched: 3. The CDR3 spans 16 residues. CDR1 and CDR2 (germline): SGHDT, YYEEEE. CDR3 coding DNA: TGTGCCAGCAGCTTGGTAGCGGGAGGTCTCACAGATACGCAGTATTTT. Its translation is CASSLVAGGLTDTQYF.

This clonotype has at least ten counts. V gene TRBV20-1 combines with J gene TRBJ2-1, with 7 bases lining up with TRBD2. In germline, CDR1 is DFQATT, CDR2 SNEGSKA (reference sequence). The CDR3 runs to 15 residues. Trimming cost V 1 base and J 4 bases; bases outside gene matches: 7. The CDR3 sequence is CSARGGLVRYNEQFF. As DNA, the CDR3 is TGCAGTGCTAGAGGAGGACTAGTCAGGTACAATGAGCAGTTCTTC.

This clonotype was seen repeatedly, ten times or more. V usage is TRBV5-1 and J usage is TRBJ2-3; D unresolved. CDR1 SGHRS and CDR2 YFSETQ come from the germline V gene. The CDR3 length is 13 residues. V was cut by 7 bases and J by 6 bases, with 15 bases left in between. The CDR3, as DNA: TGCGCCAGCTCCCCCAGGTCCCGGGATACGCAGTATTTT. Translated: CASSPRSRDTQYF.

This clonotype appeared many times. DNA of the CDR3: TGTGCCAGCAGTGATAGCGGGAGAGGCGGAACGCAGTATTTT. Its protein product is CASSDSGRGGTQYF. V usage is TRBV12-3 or TRBV12-4 and J usage is TRBJ2-3; 9 positions agree with TRBD2. The CDR3 consists of 14 residues. Trimming removed 5 bases from V and 9 bases from J; junction bases left unmatched: 9.

This clonotype was seen at least ten times. The chain employs TRBV6-5 and TRBJ1-1; D is undetermined. Germline V gives CDR1 MNHEY, CDR2 SVGAGI. This CDR3 comprises 13 residues. The ends were cut back, 2 bases at V and 11 bases at J, with 15 bases in the middle. CDR3 amino acids: CASSYVGVRGAFF. CDR3 DNA sequence: TGTGCCAGCAGTTACGTCGGGGTTCGAGGTGCTTTCTTT.

The chain combines TRBV30 with TRBJ2-7; D not resolved. The CDR3 has 12 residues. V lost 0 bases and J lost 2, with 5 bases in between. Germline lookup yields CDR1 GTSNPN and CDR2 SVGIG (reference sequence). The CDR3 DNA reads TGTGCCTGGAGTGTAGTTACCTACGAGCAGTACTTC. As protein: CAWSVVTYEQYF.

There are a few counts of this clonotype. V usage is TRBV7-2 and J usage is TRBJ1-5, with unresolved D. Looked up from germline, CDR1 is SGHTA and CDR2 is FQGNSA. The CDR3 length is 13 residues. Trimming cost V 3 bases and J 3 bases, with 6 bases left between them. As DNA, the CDR3 is TGTGCCAGCAGCTTTATGATCAATCAGCCCCAGCATTTT. Protein: CASSFMINQPQHF. The variable domain in full, completed from reference TRBV7-2 and TRBJ1-5, reads GAGVSQSPSNKVTEKGKDVELRCDPISGHTALYWYRQSLGQGLEFLIYFQGNSAPDKSGLPSDRFSAERTGGSVSTLTIQRTQQEDSAVYLCASSFMINQPQHFGDGTRLSIL.

The V call is TRBV5-4, the J call TRBJ1-2; a weak D match, TRBD1 (5 bases). Germline-derived CDR1 and CDR2 are SGHNT and YYREEE (reference sequence). The CDR3 totals 13 residues. Trimming cost V 0 bases and J 8 bases, with 11 bases left between them. CDR3 amino acids: CASSLGQGMGYTF. In DNA form, the CDR3 reads TGTGCCAGCAGCTTGGGGCAGGGCATGGGCTACACCTTC.

This clonotype was counted ten times or more. The rearrangement links TRBV5-1 to TRBJ2-1, with 7 bases lining up with TRBD1. V lost 1 base and J lost 2; bases outside the gene matches: 3. Per germline, CDR1 SGHRS and CDR2 YFSETQ. The CDR3 loop spans 15 amino acids. The CDR3 DNA reads as TGCGCCAGCAGCTTGCCGGGACAGACCTACAATGAGCAGTTCTTC. This gives the protein CASSLPGQTYNEQFF.